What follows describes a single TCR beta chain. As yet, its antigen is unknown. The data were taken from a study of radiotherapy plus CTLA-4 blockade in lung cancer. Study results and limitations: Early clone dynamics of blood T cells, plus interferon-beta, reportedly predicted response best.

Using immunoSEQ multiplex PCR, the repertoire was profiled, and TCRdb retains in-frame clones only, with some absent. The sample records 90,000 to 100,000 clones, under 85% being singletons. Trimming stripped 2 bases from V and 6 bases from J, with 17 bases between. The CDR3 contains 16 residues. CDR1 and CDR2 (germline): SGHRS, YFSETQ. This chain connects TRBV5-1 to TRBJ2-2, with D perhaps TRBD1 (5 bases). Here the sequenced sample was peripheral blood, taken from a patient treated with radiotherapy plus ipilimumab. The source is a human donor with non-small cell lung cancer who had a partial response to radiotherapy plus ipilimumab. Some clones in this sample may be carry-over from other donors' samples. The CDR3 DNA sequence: TGCGCCAGCAGCTTTTTTAGGGGCGCTGACGCCGGGGAGCTGTTTTTT. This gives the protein CASSFFRGADAGELFF.